These 24 T cell receptor beta chains originate from one sample sequenced in a study of T cell responses to AZD1222 COVID-19 vaccine. TCRdb's table, derived via immunoSEQ multiplex PCR, lists solely in-frame clones and lacks some. The table records 95,000 to 150,000 clones, more than 80% of them present only once. Source: peripheral blood, taken on day 0 of AZD1222 vaccination. The receptors shown here come from an adult in good health.

This chain joins TRBV4-3 and TRBJ2-7; D call uncertain. V shed 4 bases and J shed 2 bases, with 21 bases lying between them. Germline V gives CDR1 LGHNA, CDR2 YSLEER. The CDR3 consists of 17 residues. The CDR3 DNA reads as TGCGCCAGCAGCCCACGTCATCCCGAGGCCGACGCCTACGAGCAGTACTTC. Translated, it gives CASSPRHPEADAYEQYF.

The rearrangement uses TRBV10-3 and TRBJ2-7; 7 bases match TRBD2. This CDR3 region has 14 residues. The V gene end was trimmed by 3 bases and the J gene end by 6 bases; junction bases not matched to a gene: 8. Germline CDR1 and CDR2: ENHRY and SYGVKD. The CDR3 spells CAISDSGREFEQYF. The CDR3 DNA is TGTGCCATCAGTGATTCAGGGAGGGAATTCGAGCAGTACTTC.

The CDR3 loop reads CASSWGTRSQETQYF. Here the CDR3 DNA reads TGTGCCAGCAGTTGGGGGACTAGGAGCCAAGAGACCCAGTACTTC. The V gene is TRBV6-2 or TRBV6-3, the J gene TRBJ2-5, with 8 positions matching TRBD2. The germline V gene has CDR1 MNHEY and CDR2 SVGEGT. V lost 4 bases and J lost 1; bases outside the gene matches: 5. The CDR3 is 15 residues long.

The chain joins TRBV11-2 to TRBJ2-7; D call uncertain. The CDR3 spans 16 residues. Germline V gene sequence: CDR1 SGHAT, CDR2 FQNNGV. V lost 3 bases to trimming and J lost 5 bases, with 20 bases between them. CDR3 in amino acids: CASSLALPQWTDEQYF. The DNA for the CDR3 is TGTGCCAGCAGCTTGGCGCTGCCACAGTGGACCGACGAGCAGTACTTC. The whole variable domain, remainder taken from reference TRBV11-2 and TRBJ2-7, is EAGVAQSPRYKIIEKRQSVAFWCNPISGHATLYWYQQILGQGPKLLIQFQNNGVVDDSQLPKDRFSAERLKGVDSTLKIQPAKLEDSAVYLCASSLALPQWTDEQYFGPGTRLTVT.

This chain uses TRBV15 with TRBJ1-3; no reliable D call. Germline-derived CDR1 and CDR2 are LNHNV and YYDKDF (reference sequence). V lost 2 bases and J 2 bases, leaving 10 bases between the germline ends. The CDR3 contains 15 residues. The CDR3 DNA follows: TGTGCCACCAGCAGACCCGGACGGACTGGAAACACCATATATTTT. The encoded protein is CATSRPGRTGNTIYF.

This chain connects TRBV9 to TRBJ1-5; the D gene is possibly TRBD1 (5 bases). The germline CDR1 and CDR2 sequences are SGDLS and YYNGEE. This CDR3 comprises 14 residues. The germline V and J ends were trimmed by 0 bases and 9 bases, with 13 bases remaining between them. Written as DNA, the CDR3 is TGTGCCAGCAGCGTAGTAGGGACGGGGGGGCCCCAGCATTTT. Translated, it gives CASSVVGTGGPQHF.

The chain couples TRBV2 to TRBJ1-1; D gene unclear. With 2 bases removed from V and 5 bases from J, the gap between germline ends came to 6 bases. CDR3 length: 12 amino acids. Germline CDR1 and CDR2: SNHLY and FYNNEI. Here the CDR3 DNA reads TGTGCCAGCAGTGAACTGAGGACTGAAGCTTTCTTT. It specifies CASSELRTEAFF.

The chain joins TRBV2 to TRBJ1-2; the D is unclear. The CDR3 totals 13 residues. V was cut by 0 bases and J by 7 bases, with 9 bases left in between. In germline, CDR1 is SNHLY, CDR2 FYNNEI. The CDR3, as DNA: TGTGCCAGCAGTGAAGCGCGACGTGCTGGCTACACCTTC. Translation gives CASSEARRAGYTF. Filled out from reference TRBV2 and TRBJ1-2, the complete variable domain reads EPEVTQTPSHQVTQMGQEVILRCVPISNHLYFYWYRQILGQKVEFLVSFYNNEISEKSEIFDDQFSVERPDGSNFTLKIRSTKLEDSAMYFCASSEARRAGYTFGSGTRLTVV.

The rearrangement joins TRBV4-3 to TRBJ2-3; 11 nucleotides agree with TRBD2. V gave up 0 bases and J gave up 8 bases; unmatched junction bases: 16. The CDR3 totals 19 residues. Germline V lookup: CDR1 LGHNA, CDR2 YSLEER. The CDR3 sequence: CASSQDAEVAGGPGSTQYF. CDR3 nucleotides: TGCGCCAGCAGCCAAGATGCGGAAGTAGCGGGAGGGCCTGGCAGTACGCAGTATTTT.

The V and J genes are TRBV28 and TRBJ2-7; 7 positions match TRBD2. Trimming removed 5 bases from V and 0 bases from J; junction bases left unmatched: 7. Germline CDR1 reads MDHEN; CDR2 reads SYDVKM. This CDR3 has 15 amino acids. The CDR3: CASSRASSGSYEQYF. In DNA, the CDR3 is TGTGCCAGCAGTCGGGCCTCTAGCGGCTCCTACGAGCAGTACTTC. The full variable domain, in which reference TRBV28 and TRBJ2-7 provide the parts outside the CDR3, is DVKVTQSSRYLVKRTGEKVFLECVQDMDHENMFWYRQDPGLGLRLIYFSYDVKMKEKGDIPEGYSVSREKKERFSLILESASTNQTSMYLCASSRASSGSYEQYFGPGTRLTVT.

This chain links TRBV7-8 with TRBJ2-2; D unclear. In germline, CDR1 is SGHVS, CDR2 FQNEAQ. CDR3 size: 12 residues. V was pared by 4 bases and J by 3 bases, with 3 bases between. CDR3 nucleotides: TGTGCCAGCAGCTCCCACACCGGGGAGCTGTTTTTT. Translation: CASSSHTGELFF.

The J gene is TRBJ2-3, the V gene TRBV2, with TRBD2 identical over 11 bases. Germline lookup yields CDR1 SNHLY and CDR2 FYNNEI. The CDR3 is 16 residues long. Germline trimming cut 8 bases from V and 3 bases from J; bases unmatched to any gene: 10. CDR3 loop: CASEDSTSGSTDTQYF. The CDR3 nucleotides read TGTGCCAGCGAAGACTCCACTAGCGGGAGTACAGATACGCAGTATTTT.

This rearrangement joins TRBV29-1 to TRBJ1-2, with TRBD1 identical over 10 bases. In germline, CDR1 is SQVTM, CDR2 ANQGSEA. CDR3 length: 15 residues. J lost 4 bases, V lost 5 bases, and 10 bases had no gene match. The CDR3 sequence is CSVPGTGVEGYGYTF. The CDR3 DNA is TGCAGCGTTCCCGGGACAGGGGTAGAAGGCTATGGCTACACCTTC.

The chain couples TRBV6-2 or TRBV6-3 to TRBJ1-2, with a weak D call TRBD1 (5 bases). Trimming removed 0 bases from V and 4 bases from J, with 9 bases in between. Germline V gives CDR1 MNHEY, CDR2 SVGEGT. The CDR3 has 14 residues. The CDR3 reads CASSYSTGGYGYTF. For the CDR3, the DNA is TGTGCCAGCAGTTACTCGACCGGGGGCTATGGCTACACCTTC.

The chain combines TRBV7-2 with TRBJ1-5, with 8 nucleotides matching TRBD1. Per germline, CDR1 SGHTA and CDR2 FQGNSA. J gave up 1 base and V 5 bases, and 4 bases lay outside the gene matches. CDR3 length: 15 residues. CDR3 region: CASSPWTGSNQPQHF. The DNA of the CDR3 is TGTGCCAGCAGCCCATGGACAGGGAGCAATCAGCCCCAGCATTTT.

The chain recombines TRBV5-1 with TRBJ1-4, with TRBD1 matching over 10 bases. This CDR3 region has 15 residues. The V and J ends lost 3 bases and 8 bases, in that order; junction bases with no gene match: 7. Germline CDR1 is SGHRS and CDR2 is YFSETQ. The CDR3 sequence is CASSSTGGPPEKLFF. CDR3 nucleotide sequence: TGCGCCAGCAGCTCGACAGGGGGCCCTCCGGAAAAACTGTTTTTT. The complete variable domain, with remaining parts taken from reference TRBV5-1 and TRBJ1-4, reads KAGVTQTPRYLIKTRGQQVTLSCSPISGHRSVSWYQQTPGQGLQFLFEYFSETQRNKGNFPGRFSGRQFSNSRSEMNVSTLELGDSALYLCASSSTGGPPEKLFFGSGTQLSVL.

In this sample, this clone turned up once. V is TRBV28 and J is TRBJ2-3; 9 bases align to TRBD2. J lost 2 bases, V lost 6 bases, and 6 bases had no gene match. The CDR3 is 15 residues long. CDR1 and CDR2 from the germline V gene are MDHEN and SYDVKM. The CDR3 loop reads CASRTIAGVTDTQYF. The DNA of the CDR3 is TGTGCCAGCAGAACCATAGCGGGAGTCACAGATACGCAGTATTTT.

The V gene is TRBV7-2, the J gene TRBJ1-2; the D is unclear. This CDR3 has 15 amino acids. Germline values: CDR1 SGHTA, CDR2 FQGNSA. Trimming took 1 base from V and 2 from J, leaving 11 bases between them. The CDR3 sequence is CASSLGPQPNYGYTF. The CDR3 DNA is TGTGCCAGCAGCTTAGGGCCCCAGCCCAACTATGGCTACACCTTC. Combining the CDR3 with reference TRBV7-2 and TRBJ1-2 gives the whole variable domain GAGVSQSPSNKVTEKGKDVELRCDPISGHTALYWYRQSLGQGLEFLIYFQGNSAPDKSGLPSDRFSAERTGGSVSTLTIQRTQQEDSAVYLCASSLGPQPNYGYTFGSGTRLTVV.

This rearrangement joins TRBV15 to TRBJ1-2, with 8 bases that match TRBD1. From germline, CDR1 is LNHNV and CDR2 YYDKDF (reference sequence). The CDR3 runs to 15 residues. V gave up 1 base and J gave up 2 bases; unmatched junction bases: 3. CDR3 DNA: TGTGCCACCAGCAGAGCTCAGGGGGCGAACTATGGCTACACCTTC. Its translation is CATSRAQGANYGYTF.

The rearrangement uses TRBV28 and TRBJ2-7; D may correspond to TRBD1 or TRBD2 (6 bases each). The V and J ends lost 2 bases and 4 bases respectively, with 15 bases between them. The CDR3 totals 15 residues. Germline V lookup: CDR1 MDHEN, CDR2 SYDVKM. CDR3 nucleotides: TGTGCCAGCAGTTTAAATTCCGGGGGCTTTTACGAGCAGTACTTC. It encodes CASSLNSGGFYEQYF.

V gene TRBV7-9 combines with J gene TRBJ2-7; D possibly matches TRBD1 or TRBD2 (5 bases each). Trimming cost V 3 bases and J 6 bases, with 15 bases left between them. CDR1 and CDR2 (germline): SEHNR, FQNEAQ (reference sequence). This CDR3 has 14 residues. CDR3 bases: TGTGCCAGCAGCTTGGGCCAGGCTGGGGGCGAGCAGTACTTC. Translation gives CASSLGQAGGEQYF.

The chain employs TRBV28 and TRBJ2-7, with D hard to call. Germline CDR1 is MDHEN and CDR2 is SYDVKM. V lost 4 bases and J 4 bases, leaving 5 bases between the germline ends. This CDR3 has 11 amino acids. The CDR3 protein is CASSSLYEQYF. The CDR3, as DNA: TGTGCCAGCAGTTCCCTTTACGAGCAGTACTTC.

The table lists this clone with a few counts. The rearrangement links TRBV28 to TRBJ1-3, with TRBD1 identical over 8 bases. The germline V gene has CDR1 MDHEN and CDR2 SYDVKM. This CDR3 region has 14 residues. Trimming cost V 3 bases and J 2 bases; bases outside gene matches: 0. The CDR3 here is CASSLTGAGNTIYF. The DNA of the CDR3 is TGTGCCAGCAGTTTGACAGGGGCTGGAAACACCATATATTTT.

This sequence joins TRBV9 and TRBJ1-2, with D perhaps TRBD1 (5 bases). Deletions cut 1 base from V and 1 base from J, with 14 bases between. The germline CDR1 and CDR2 sequences are SGDLS and YYNGEE. The CDR3 covers 16 residues. In DNA form, the CDR3 reads TGTGCCAGCAGCGTACGAGACAGTGGGGATAACTATGGCTACACCTTC. Its protein is CASSVRDSGDNYGYTF.